This TCR beta chain was documented in a study of cytomegalovirus exposure and HLA in healthy donors. The germline gives CDR1 SGHTA, CDR2 FQGNSA. This CDR3 has 16 amino acids. The V end was cut by 5 bases, the J end by 7 bases, with 20 bases between. Turning to this clone: What it binds is not known.

The PCR made use of 60 Vbeta and 13 Jbeta primers. TCRdb's table, derived via immunoSEQ multiplex PCR, lists solely in-frame clones and lacks some. In the table there are 50,000 to 80,000 clones, around four fifths of which are singletons. Findings and limits, study-wide: Previous analysis showed most TCR beta V segments were productive about 87% or about 30% of the time.

The chain uses TRBV7-2 and TRBJ2-2; D is possibly TRBD2 (7 bases). This receptor was taken from a male donor in good health and CMV-seropositive. Source material: PBMCs. The CDR3 sequence: CASSQRVGGRSGELFF. The CDR3 DNA follows: TGTGCCAGCAGCCAGAGGGTCGGGGGGCGGAGCGGGGAGCTGTTTTTT.